The 14 T cell receptor beta chains reported below all come from one sample, sequenced in a study of blood T cells in healthy people across ages (dated by TCRdb to the mid-2010s). The method was 5' RACE. The sequencer was an Illumina HiSeq 2500. The second PCR ran for roughly 7 to 12 cycles and used a J-beta primer mix along with a sample-barcoded 5' primer. TCRdb handled the public reads itself, with Q25 trimming in fastp and clone calling in MiXCR, and kept productive beta chains. Here each entry gathers all rows of one CDR3 protein and keeps the most common genes and DNA. For this sample the table gives more than 1,000,000 distinct CDR3 sequences, of which 20% to 25% were detected only once. The ten largest clones represent around 0.75% of the sample. The data also belong to a second study, concerning T cells of mothers and their children.

The sequenced material came from blood. Every receptor here comes from a girl under 10 years old in good health.

The chain employs TRBV27 and TRBJ1-2; TRBD1 is a possible D gene (5 bases). This CDR3 contains 17 residues. CDR1 is MNHEY, CDR2 SMNVEV, per germline (reference sequence). Trimming shortened V by 2 bases and J by 12 bases, and 28 bases separated the two germline ends. DNA of the CDR3: TGTGCCAGCAGTTTAATGGGATCTCAGGGCCAAAGCTCTTCCCACACCTTC. Translating gives CASSLMGSQGQSSSHTF.

V gene TRBV10-2 combines with J gene TRBJ2-7; no clear D. Looked up from germline, CDR1 is WSHSY and CDR2 is SAAADI. Trimming shortened V by 5 bases and J by 2 bases, and 10 bases separated the two germline ends. The CDR3 has 13 amino acids. CDR3 nucleotides: TGCGCCAGCAGTTTCGACCAGACCTACGAGCAGTACTTC. Its translation is CASSFDQTYEQYF.

V and J are TRBV7-2 and TRBJ1-2; the D gene is possibly TRBD1 (5 bases). Trimming removed 7 bases at V and 3 bases at J, with 15 bases between. Per germline, CDR1 SGHTA and CDR2 FQGNSA. CDR3 size: 14 residues. CDR3 bases: TGTGCCAGCACCTCGGGGGGGTACTACTATGGCTACACCTTC. This codes for CASTSGGYYYGYTF.

The chain couples TRBV4-1 to TRBJ2-7; perhaps TRBD1 as D (5 bases). Trimming took off 0 bases at V and 3 bases at J, with 9 bases between the two ends. The CDR3 spans 14 residues. Germline-derived CDR1 and CDR2 are MGHRA and YSYEKL. DNA of the CDR3: TGCGCCAGCAGCCAAGATACAGGAGTCTACGAGCAGTACTTC. Encoded protein: CASSQDTGVYEQYF.

The sample holds a few counts of this clonotype. V is TRBV6-5 and J is TRBJ2-1; no clear D. The J call may be wrong; the DNA end is better matched by TRBJ2-7. This CDR3 comprises 13 residues. In germline, CDR1 is MNHEY, CDR2 SVGAGI. CDR3 nucleotides: TGTGCCAGCAGTTACTCGTTTCGCTACGAGCAGTACTTC. It encodes CASSYSFRYEQYF.

The chain uses TRBV7-3 and TRBJ2-5, with TRBD1 matching over 7 bases. The DNA end favors TRBJ2-1, so the J call may be wrong. This CDR3 region has 13 residues. Germline CDR1 and CDR2: SGHTA and FQGTGA. This CDR3 is CASSTITGEEQFF. In DNA form, the CDR3 reads TGTGCCAGCAGCACCATAACAGGGGAAGAGCAGTTCTTC.

This clonotype was counted a few times. The chain combines TRBV7-2 with TRBJ2-6; no definite D call. The germline gives CDR1 SGHTA, CDR2 FQGNSA. Trimming took off 5 bases at V and 6 bases at J, with 17 bases between the two ends. The CDR3 length is 16 residues. The CDR3 DNA is TGTGCCAGCAGCGCTCCGGCGGTAAACCCGGCCAACGTCCTGACTTTC. Translating gives CASSAPAVNPANVLTF. Full variable domain (outside the CDR3, taken from reference TRBV7-2 and TRBJ2-6): GAGVSQSPSNKVTEKGKDVELRCDPISGHTALYWYRQSLGQGLEFLIYFQGNSAPDKSGLPSDRFSAERTGGSVSTLTIQRTQQEDSAVYLCASSAPAVNPANVLTFGAGSRLTVL.

This clonotype was counted between two and nine times. CDR3 coding DNA: TGCAGTGCTAGAGTTGTCACTGACTACGAGCAGTACTTC. Encoded protein: CSARVVTDYEQYF. V is TRBV20-1 and J is TRBJ2-7, with unresolved D. The V end lost 1 base, the J end lost 3 bases, and 10 bases lay between the germline ends. Germline V CDR1 and CDR2: DFQATT, SNEGSKA (reference sequence). CDR3 length: 13 residues.

This clonotype was counted only a few times. The CDR3 DNA follows: TGTGCCAGCGACAGCGGGGCCTACGAGCAGTACTTC. Its protein is CASDSGAYEQYF. This chain links TRBV6-2 or TRBV6-3 with TRBJ2-5; 7 positions agree with TRBD2. TRBJ2-7 explains the end of the DNA better; the J call may be wrong. The CDR3 is made up of 12 amino acids. Germline loops: CDR1 MNHEY, CDR2 SVGEGT.

In its sample, this clonotype was seen a few times. The rearrangement links TRBV5-1 to TRBJ2-7; tentative D call: TRBD1 (6 bases). CDR3 length: 16 residues. Trimming shortened V by 0 bases and J by 2 bases, and 15 bases separated the two germline ends. The germline V gene has CDR1 SGHRS and CDR2 YFSETQ. The CDR3 is CASSLAKTGFAYEQYF. DNA for the CDR3: TGCGCCAGCAGCTTGGCCAAGACAGGCTTCGCCTACGAGCAGTACTTC.

This clonotype was observed a few times. The rearrangement links TRBV11-1 to TRBJ2-5; either TRBD1 or TRBD2 may fit D (6 bases each). The V end was cut by 1 base, the J end by 2 bases, with 11 bases between. The CDR3 is made up of 15 amino acids. Germline V gene sequence: CDR1 SGHAT, CDR2 FQDESV (reference sequence). The CDR3 is CASSLGRGLQETQYF. The CDR3 coding sequence is TGTGCCAGCAGCTTAGGCCGGGGGCTACAAGAGACCCAGTACTTC.

The J gene is TRBJ2-3, the V gene TRBV27; D not resolved. Germline V gives CDR1 MNHEY, CDR2 SMNVEV (reference sequence). The CDR3 spans 14 residues. V was shortened by 3 bases and J by 2 bases, with 9 bases between the two germline ends. The DNA for the CDR3 is TGTGCCAGCAGTTTTTTAGAGGACACAGATACGCAGTATTTT. It is translated as CASSFLEDTDTQYF.

The chain recombines TRBV12-3 or TRBV12-4 with TRBJ2-3; 13 nucleotides agree with TRBD2. V trimming: 5 bases; J trimming: 4 bases; junction bases outside the gene matches: 9. The CDR3 sequence is 17 residues long. The DNA of the CDR3 is TGTGCCAGCAGTGGGACTAGCGGGGAATATCGGGCAGATACGCAGTATTTT. It is translated as CASSGTSGEYRADTQYF.

This clonotype has more than one count but fewer than ten. The rearrangement uses TRBV6-2 or TRBV6-3 and TRBJ1-1; D is uncertain. Trimming took 4 bases from V and 2 from J, leaving 14 bases between them. Germline values: CDR1 MNHEY, CDR2 SVGEGT. CDR3 length: 15 residues. The CDR3, as DNA: TGTGCCAGCAGTTCGGGCAAACTACATAACACTGAAGCTTTCTTT. Its protein is CASSSGKLHNTEAFF.